The rows below give T cell receptor beta chains drawn from one sample of a study of cytomegalovirus exposure and HLA in healthy donors. Sequencing was performed with immunoSEQ multiplex PCR; in TCRdb, only in-frame clones are kept and a portion is missing. The sample carries 80,000 to 95,000 clones, 78% recorded once. Sequencing input: PBMCs. Receptors originate from a man aged 18 to 35 in good health and CMV-seropositive. CDR3s include the opening cysteine and the closing phenylalanine or tryptophan. The D gene is left open where the match is weak. Clone size, where shown, is once, few, many, or a class for clones that have expanded.

cdr3_nt	cdr3_aa	v_call	j_call	d_call	clone_size
TGTGCCAGCAGTGAAGTCCGGGGGTCCCTAACTGAAGCTTTCTTT	CASSEVRGSLTEAFF	TRBV2	TRBJ1-1	.	.
TGTGCCAGTAGTATAGGAGCGACGGGCAATCAGCCCCAGCATTTT	CASSIGATGNQPQHF	TRBV19	TRBJ1-5	.	few
TGCAGCGTTGACCCGGGACAGTCCTATGGCTACACCTTC	CSVDPGQSYGYTF	TRBV29-1	TRBJ1-2	TRBD1	.
TGTGCCAGCTGGGCTTTCGGGGGGAACGCTGAAGCTTTCTTT	CASWAFGGNAEAFF	TRBV5-6	TRBJ1-1	.	.
TGTGGTTTGAATGTCGTAAGTAACTATTATGGCTACACCTTC	CGLNVVSNYYGYTF	TRBV28	TRBJ1-2	.	.
TGTGCCGGCAATACGGGACTAGTTGCAGATACGCAGTATTTT	CAGNTGLVADTQYF	TRBV6-1	TRBJ2-3	TRBD2	.
TGCAGCGTTGAGGGGTCGGTAGCGGGAGGCGAGCAGTACTTC	CSVEGSVAGGEQYF	TRBV29-1	TRBJ2-7	TRBD2	once
TGTGGCGCGGACAGGGGGCGGGGAACTGAAGCTTTCTTT	CGADRGRGTEAFF	TRBV28	TRBJ1-1	TRBD1	.
TGTGCCAGCCGGAACAGGGTTTCTGAAGCTTTCTTT	CASRNRVSEAFF	TRBV28	TRBJ1-1	.	few
TGTGCCAGCAGGGACAGGGGGCGTCGAACTGAAGCTTTCTTT	CASRDRGRRTEAFF	TRBV6-5	TRBJ1-1	TRBD1	.
TGCGCCAGCAGTCACAGGGATGAAGCTTTCTTT	CASSHRDEAFF	TRBV5-1	TRBJ1-1	.	.
TGTGCCAGCAGTTGGACTAGTTACAATGAGCAGTTCTTC	CASSWTSYNEQFF	TRBV7-8	TRBJ2-1	TRBD2	.
TGTGCCAGCAGCTCGGGGGGATTTGGCATGAGCACTGAAGCTTTCTTT	CASSSGGFGMSTEAFF	TRBV5-4	TRBJ1-1	.	.
TGTGCCAGCAGCTTTTTAGCGGGAGGATTCTACAATGAGCAGTTCTTC	CASSFLAGGFYNEQFF	TRBV7-2	TRBJ2-1	TRBD2	.
TGTGCCATCAGTATTAGCGGGACCACGTACGAGCAGTACTTC	CAISISGTTYEQYF	TRBV10-3	TRBJ2-7	TRBD2	.
TGCAGCGTGGCCGGGACTTCGAGCTCCTACAATGAGCAGTTCTTC	CSVAGTSSSYNEQFF	TRBV29-1	TRBJ2-1	.	.
TGCGCCAGCAGCTTGCTCGAGACCCAGTACTTC	CASSLLETQYF	TRBV5-1	TRBJ2-5	.	.
TGCGCCAGCAGCCACCCCGGAGCGGGAGGGAACACCGGGGAGCTGTTTTTT	CASSHPGAGGNTGELFF	TRBV4-1	TRBJ2-2	TRBD2	.
TGTGCCAGCAGCTGGGGGGATGTGCGGGGCTCCTACGAGCAGTACTTC	CASSWGDVRGSYEQYF	TRBV5-4	TRBJ2-7	.	.
TGCGCCAGCAGCGGAGGGGGCCCCCAAGAGACCCAGTACTTC	CASSGGGPQETQYF	TRBV5-1	TRBJ2-5	.	.
TGTGCCAGCAGCTTAGCAGGACAGGGGAAAACTGGAAACACCATATATTTT	CASSLAGQGKTGNTIYF	TRBV7-6	TRBJ1-3	TRBD1	few
TGTGCCAGCAGCTCCGTAGGGGCTAGCGGGGGATCACCATACGAGCAGTACTTC	CASSSVGASGGSPYEQYF	TRBV7-8	TRBJ2-7	TRBD2	few
TGTGCCAGCAGCGTCGGTGTGACAGGGGATGCTTTCTTT	CASSVGVTGDAFF	TRBV9	TRBJ1-1	TRBD1	.
TGTGCCAGCTCACCCATCGGACAGGCGGAATATGGCTACACCTTC	CASSPIGQAEYGYTF	TRBV18	TRBJ1-2	TRBD1	.
TGCGCCAGCCAACTCGGGACTACAGGTCCAAACGAGCAGTACTTC	CASQLGTTGPNEQYF	TRBV10-2	TRBJ2-7	TRBD2	.
TGTGCCATCAGAGCGGGAGGTGGAGAGACCCAGTACTTC	CAIRAGGGETQYF	TRBV10-3	TRBJ2-5	TRBD2	.
TGCGCCAGCAGCTTTCCTAGCGGTAGTAGGGGGGGACGCTACAATGAGCAGTTCTTC	CASSFPSGSRGGRYNEQFF	TRBV4-1	TRBJ2-1	.	.
TGTGCCAGCAGACCAGGGACTAGCGACTACAATGAGCAGTTCTTC	CASRPGTSDYNEQFF	TRBV7-9	TRBJ2-1	TRBD2	.